This T cell receptor (beta chain) was obtained from a study of CD8+ T cells in alopecia areata. Extracted RNA was reverse transcribed into cDNA, the sequencing template. Sequencing was performed with immunoSEQ multiplex PCR; in TCRdb, only in-frame clones are kept and a portion is missing. The sample lists 110,000 to 150,000 clones, about three fifths occurring once. Trimming removed 3 bases at V and 5 bases at J, with 7 bases between. The CDR3 loop spans 11 amino acids. Per the germline V gene, CDR1 is SQVTM and CDR2 is ANQGSEA. With regard to this clone: Other DNA sequences in the same sample also yield this CDR3.

This clonotype originated in a human donor in good health. The chain uses TRBV29-1 and TRBJ1-2; no reliable D call. Sequencing input: CD8+ T cells sorted from blood. The CDR3 DNA sequence: TGCAGCGTTGAGGTCGGTTATGGCTACACCTTC. It is translated as CSVEVGYGYTF.